This TCR beta chain was recorded in a study of blood T cell repertoires in COVID-19. The V and J ends lost 6 bases and 5 bases respectively, with 13 bases between them. This CDR3 is 13 amino acids long. Germline assignment: CDR1 WNHNN and CDR2 SYGVQD (reference sequence). Here immunoSEQ multiplex PCR was the method, and the copy in TCRdb shows in-frame clones only, minus some. The sample records about 210,000 clones, 92% being singletons. V usage is TRBV10-1 and J usage is TRBJ1-1; D uncertain. The source is a man aged 25 to 40 with acute or convalescent COVID-19. Source material: peripheral blood. The chain's CDR3 is CASRVGRETEAFF. In DNA, the CDR3 is TGCGCCAGCAGAGTGGGCCGGGAAACTGAAGCTTTCTTT.